The rows below give T cell receptor beta chains drawn from one sample of a study of CD8+ T cells in alopecia areata. Profiled with immunoSEQ multiplex PCR; TCRdb holds only in-frame clones, not every one. The sample yields 150,000 or so clones, more than 40% seen once. The sequencing sample was made of CD4+ T cells sorted from blood. The receptor set was obtained from a human donor with alopecia areata. The CDR3 runs from the conserved cysteine through the conserved F or W. A D gene is named only where the DNA matches it firmly. Clone size is shown for a subset of rows, as once, few, many or a class of expanded clone.

D,J,size,V,CDR3,DNA
TRBD2,TRBJ2-3,once,TRBV5-4,CASSLGGLAGVTDTQYF,TGTGCCAGCAGCTTGGGTGGACTAGCGGGAGTCACAGATACGCAGTATTTT
-,TRBJ2-5,-,TRBV25-1,CASSEFRRQGPQETQYF,TGTGCCAGCAGTGAGTTTCGTCGGCAGGGGCCGCAAGAGACCCAGTACTTC
-,TRBJ2-7,few,TRBV14,CASSQGGRLYEQYF,TGTGCCAGCAGCCAAGGGGGGAGACTCTACGAGCAGTACTTC
TRBD1,TRBJ1-2,-,TRBV5-1,CASRQGSTKYGYTF,TGCGCCAGCAGACAGGGGTCAACGAAATATGGCTACACCTTC
-,TRBJ1-1,-,TRBV4-2,CASSQDAGGTEAFF,TGTGCCAGCAGCCAAGATGCGGGAGGGACTGAAGCTTTCTTT
-,TRBJ2-3,-,TRBV27,CASSTRSDTQYF,TGTGCCAGCAGTACAAGGAGCGATACGCAGTATTTT
-,TRBJ2-1,-,TRBV27,CASSHGRGDEQFF,TGTGCCAGCAGCCACGGCAGAGGAGATGAGCAGTTCTTC
-,TRBJ2-3,-,TRBV20-1,CSADRGDTQYF,TGCAGTGCTGACCGGGGAGATACGCAGTATTTT
TRBD1,TRBJ1-2,-,TRBV29-1,CSVARDRARGYTF,TGCAGCGTGGCGCGGGACAGGGCTAGGGGCTACACCTTC
-,TRBJ1-4,-,TRBV27,CASSSGPGGKLFF,TGTGCCAGCAGTTCAGGGCCGGGCGGAAAACTGTTTTTT
TRBD2,TRBJ2-6,-,TRBV5-1,CASSFAGASSGANVLTF,TGCGCCAGCAGCTTCGCGGGAGCCAGCTCTGGGGCCAACGTCCTGACTTTC